This TCR beta chain was recovered during a study of shared clonotypes between healthy human individuals. Study-wide background: Donors consisted of a couple of women and a few men between 18 and 49.

The CDR3 has 14 residues. CDR1 is MNHEY and CDR2 is SMNVEV in the germline V gene (reference sequence). The J segment lost 1 base and the V segment lost 5 bases, leaving 3 bases of the junction unmatched. Genomic DNA per cell subset filled all wells of several immunoSEQ plates. Some clones are missing from TCRdb's copy, which holds only in-frame ones; the method was immunoSEQ multiplex PCR. The sample has fewer than 1.4 million clones, about 80% seen once. Investigators divided CD4+ cells into CD45RA+ naive and CD45RA-negative memory subsets. Findings and limits, study-wide: Against clonotypes common to all four donors, non-shared ones had lower generation probabilities.

This clone was seen ten or more times. Antigen unknown. Other DNA sequences of this sample code for an identical CDR3. The rearrangement uses TRBV27 and TRBJ2-7; 9 nucleotides line up with TRBD1. This sequence originates from a man younger than 35 in good health. Some clones in this sample may be carry-over from other donors' samples. Sequencing was carried out using memory CD4+ T cells from PBMCs. Subset specified: CD45RA-negative fraction. The CDR3: CASSRDRGSYEQYF. The CDR3 region has the DNA TGTGCCAGCAGTCGTGACAGGGGGTCCTACGAGCAGTACTTC.